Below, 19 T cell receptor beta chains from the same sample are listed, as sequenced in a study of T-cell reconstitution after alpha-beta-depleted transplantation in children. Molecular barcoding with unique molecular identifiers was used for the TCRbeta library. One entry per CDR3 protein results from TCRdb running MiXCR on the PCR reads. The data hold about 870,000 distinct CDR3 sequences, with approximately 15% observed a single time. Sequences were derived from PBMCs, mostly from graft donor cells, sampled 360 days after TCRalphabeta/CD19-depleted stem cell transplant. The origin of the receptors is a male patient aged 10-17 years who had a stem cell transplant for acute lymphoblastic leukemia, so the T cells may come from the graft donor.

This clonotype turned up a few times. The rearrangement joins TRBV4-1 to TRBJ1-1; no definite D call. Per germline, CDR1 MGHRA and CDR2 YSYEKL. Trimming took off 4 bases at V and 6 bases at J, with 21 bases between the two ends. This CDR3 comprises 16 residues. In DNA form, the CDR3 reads TGCGCCAGCAGCCTCAGGCCGGCCCCCTGGGGAGCTGAAGCTTTCTTT. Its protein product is CASSLRPAPWGAEAFF.

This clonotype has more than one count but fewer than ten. The CDR3: CASSPHPGGELFF. CDR3 bases: TGTGCCAGCAGCCCCCACCCTGGCGGGGAGCTGTTTTTT. The V and J genes are TRBV7-6 and TRBJ2-2; no clear D. Per the germline V gene, CDR1 is SGHVS and CDR2 is FNYEAQ. The length of the CDR3 is 13 residues. V lost 5 bases to trimming and J lost 7 bases, with 11 bases between them.

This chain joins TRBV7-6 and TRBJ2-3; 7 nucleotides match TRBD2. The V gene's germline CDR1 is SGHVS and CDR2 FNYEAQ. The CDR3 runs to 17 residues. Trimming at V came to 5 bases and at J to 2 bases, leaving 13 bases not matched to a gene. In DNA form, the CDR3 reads TGTGCCAGCAGCCCTTGGACCCGAGCGGGACTCACAGATACGCAGTATTTT. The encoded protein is CASSPWTRAGLTDTQYF.

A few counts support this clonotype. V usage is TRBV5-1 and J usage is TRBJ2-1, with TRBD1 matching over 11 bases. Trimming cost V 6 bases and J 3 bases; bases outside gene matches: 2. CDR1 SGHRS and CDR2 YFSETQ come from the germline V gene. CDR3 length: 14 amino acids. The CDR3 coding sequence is TGCGCCAGCAAAGGGACAGGGGGCTACAATGAGCAGTTCTTC. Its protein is CASKGTGGYNEQFF.

CDR3 amino acids: CASSSDGTVVSYEQYF. The CDR3 DNA is TGTGCCAGCTCATCTGACGGGACGGTGGTCTCCTACGAGCAGTACTTC. This chain connects TRBV18 to TRBJ2-7; D tentatively fits TRBD1 or TRBD2 (5 bases each). V was trimmed by 5 bases and J by 0 bases, leaving 17 bases between them. This CDR3 has 16 residues. The germline V gene encodes CDR1 KGHSH and CDR2 LQKENI.

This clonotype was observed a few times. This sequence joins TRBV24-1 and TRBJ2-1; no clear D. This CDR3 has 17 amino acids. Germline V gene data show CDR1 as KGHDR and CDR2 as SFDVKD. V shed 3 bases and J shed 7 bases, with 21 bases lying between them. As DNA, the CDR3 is TGTGCCACCAGTGATCCCCGTGGTAGCCAAAAGAGGAATGAGCAGTTCTTC. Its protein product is CATSDPRGSQKRNEQFF.

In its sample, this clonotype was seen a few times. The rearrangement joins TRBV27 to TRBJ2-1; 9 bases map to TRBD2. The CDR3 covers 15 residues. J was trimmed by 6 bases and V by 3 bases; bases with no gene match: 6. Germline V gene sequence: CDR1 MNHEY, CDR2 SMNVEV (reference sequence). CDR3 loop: CASSLLAGVINEQFF. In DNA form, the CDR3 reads TGTGCCAGCAGTTTGTTAGCGGGAGTTATCAATGAGCAGTTCTTC.

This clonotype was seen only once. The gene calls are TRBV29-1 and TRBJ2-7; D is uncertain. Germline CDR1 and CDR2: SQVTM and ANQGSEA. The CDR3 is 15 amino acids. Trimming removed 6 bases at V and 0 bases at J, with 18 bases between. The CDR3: CSVEISSANSYEQYF. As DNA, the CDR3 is TGCAGCGTCGAGATTAGCTCGGCTAACTCCTACGAGCAGTACTTC.

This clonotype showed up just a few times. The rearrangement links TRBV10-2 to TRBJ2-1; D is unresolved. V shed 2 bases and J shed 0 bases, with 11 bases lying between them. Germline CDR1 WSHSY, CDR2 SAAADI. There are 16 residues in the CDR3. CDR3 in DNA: TGCGCCAGCAGTGAGAGTCCCGGCCTCTCCTACAATGAGCAGTTCTTC. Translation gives CASSESPGLSYNEQFF.

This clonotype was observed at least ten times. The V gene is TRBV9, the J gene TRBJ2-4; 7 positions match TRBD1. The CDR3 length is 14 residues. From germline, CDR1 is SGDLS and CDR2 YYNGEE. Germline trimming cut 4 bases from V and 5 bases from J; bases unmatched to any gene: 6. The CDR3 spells CASSPRQGQNIQYF. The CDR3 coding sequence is TGTGCCAGCAGCCCTCGACAGGGTCAAAACATTCAGTACTTC.

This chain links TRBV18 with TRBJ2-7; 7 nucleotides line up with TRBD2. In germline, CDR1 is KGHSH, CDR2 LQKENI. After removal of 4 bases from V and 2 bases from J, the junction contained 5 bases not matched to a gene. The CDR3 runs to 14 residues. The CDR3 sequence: CASSLGGSPYEQYF. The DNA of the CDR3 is TGTGCCAGCTCACTGGGGGGGAGTCCCTACGAGCAGTACTTC.

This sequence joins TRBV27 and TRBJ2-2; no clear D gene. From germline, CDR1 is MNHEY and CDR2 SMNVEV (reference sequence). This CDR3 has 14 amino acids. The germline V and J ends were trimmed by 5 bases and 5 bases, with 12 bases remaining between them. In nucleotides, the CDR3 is TGTGCCAGCAGTGACGGACGTTGGACCGGGGAGCTGTTTTTT. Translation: CASSDGRWTGELFF.

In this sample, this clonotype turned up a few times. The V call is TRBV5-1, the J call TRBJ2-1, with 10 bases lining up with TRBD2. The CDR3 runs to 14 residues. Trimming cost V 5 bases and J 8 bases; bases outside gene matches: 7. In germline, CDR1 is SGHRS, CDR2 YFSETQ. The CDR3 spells CASRLLAGVDEQFF. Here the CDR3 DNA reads TGCGCCAGCAGATTGCTAGCGGGAGTGGATGAGCAGTTCTTC.

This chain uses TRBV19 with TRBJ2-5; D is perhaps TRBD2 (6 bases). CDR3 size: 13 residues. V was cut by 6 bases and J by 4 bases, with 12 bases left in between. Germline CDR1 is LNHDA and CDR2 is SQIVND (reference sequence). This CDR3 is CASRPRGGETQYF. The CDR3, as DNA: TGTGCCAGTAGGCCTCGGGGAGGAGAGACCCAGTACTTC.

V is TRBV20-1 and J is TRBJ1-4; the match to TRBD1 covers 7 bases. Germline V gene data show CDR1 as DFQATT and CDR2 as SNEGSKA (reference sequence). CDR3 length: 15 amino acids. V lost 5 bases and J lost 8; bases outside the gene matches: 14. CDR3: CSAAPNRGFGEKLFF. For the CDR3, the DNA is TGCAGTGCTGCACCCAACAGGGGATTCGGGGAAAAACTGTTTTTT.

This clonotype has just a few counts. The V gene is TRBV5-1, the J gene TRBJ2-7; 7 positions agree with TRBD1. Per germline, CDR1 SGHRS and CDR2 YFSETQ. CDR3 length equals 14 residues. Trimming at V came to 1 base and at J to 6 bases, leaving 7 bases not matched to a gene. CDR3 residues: CASSLQGVGPEQYF. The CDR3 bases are TGCGCCAGCAGCTTGCAGGGGGTGGGGCCCGAGCAGTACTTC.

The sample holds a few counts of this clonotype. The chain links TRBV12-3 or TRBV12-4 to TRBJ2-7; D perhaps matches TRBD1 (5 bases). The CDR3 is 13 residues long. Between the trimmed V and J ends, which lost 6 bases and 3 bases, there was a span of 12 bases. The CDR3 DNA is TGTGCCAGCAGCACAGACAGCCACTACGAGCAGTACTTC. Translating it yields CASSTDSHYEQYF.

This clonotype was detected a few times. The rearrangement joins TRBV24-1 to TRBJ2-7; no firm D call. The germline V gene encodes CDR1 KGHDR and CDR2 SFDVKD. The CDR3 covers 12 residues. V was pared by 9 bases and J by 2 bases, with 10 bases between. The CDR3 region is CATSDGAYEQYF. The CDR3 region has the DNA TGTGCCACCTCGGACGGTGCCTACGAGCAGTACTTC.

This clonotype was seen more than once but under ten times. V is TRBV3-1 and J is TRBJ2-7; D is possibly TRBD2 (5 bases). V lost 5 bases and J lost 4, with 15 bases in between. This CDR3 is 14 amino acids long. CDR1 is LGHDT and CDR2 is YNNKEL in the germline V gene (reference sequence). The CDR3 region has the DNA TGTGCCAGCAGCTTCGGGATAGGCGTTTACGAGCAGTACTTC. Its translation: CASSFGIGVYEQYF.